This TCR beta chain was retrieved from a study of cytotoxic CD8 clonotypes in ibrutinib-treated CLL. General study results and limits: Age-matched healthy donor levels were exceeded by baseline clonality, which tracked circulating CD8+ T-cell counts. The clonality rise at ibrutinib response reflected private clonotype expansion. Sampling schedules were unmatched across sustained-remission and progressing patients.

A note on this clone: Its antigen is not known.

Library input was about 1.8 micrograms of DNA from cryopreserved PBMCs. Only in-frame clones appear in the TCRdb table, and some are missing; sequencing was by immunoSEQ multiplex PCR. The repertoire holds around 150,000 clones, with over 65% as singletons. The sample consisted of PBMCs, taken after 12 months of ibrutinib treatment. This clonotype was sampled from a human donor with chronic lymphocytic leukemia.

As DNA, the CDR3 is TGTGCCAGCGGTCTAACGGTCAACACTGAAGCTTTCTTT. This codes for CASGLTVNTEAFF. The rearrangement joins TRBV7-9 to TRBJ1-1, with D unclear. CDR3 size: 13 residues. Trimming removed 8 bases from V and 2 bases from J, with 12 bases in between. CDR1 and CDR2 (germline): SEHNR, FQNEAQ (reference sequence).